This TCR beta chain comes out of a study of T cells in Graves' hyperthyroidism and ophthalmopathy. At the level of the study: Peripheral blood was collected at initial diagnosis, before any treatment. General study points: Most thyroid clonotypes expanded above 0.001 appeared in blood too.

Researchers took RNA transcripts and amplified the TCR beta CDR3 regions from them. TCR CDR3 underwent first-round RT-PCR with the HTBI primer set. MiXCR, applied by TCRdb to the multiplex PCR reads, yields one record per CDR3 protein. Of about 340,000 distinct CDR3 sequences listed, around 23% were seen once; the top ten hold about 50%. The CDR3 sequence is 14 residues long. Germline lookup yields CDR1 MGHDK and CDR2 SYGVNS. Trimming took off 3 bases at V and 5 bases at J, with 13 bases between the two ends. Points on this clonotype: Its antigen is unknown.

This TCR came from a woman in her fifties or sixties with Graves' hyperthyroidism. Specimen: blood. The rearrangement joins TRBV25-1 to TRBJ2-5; D unclear. CDR3 amino acids: CASSDPSSGETQYF. As DNA, the CDR3 is TGTGCCAGCAGTGACCCCTCGTCCGGGGAGACCCAGTACTTC.